This TCR beta chain was profiled in a study of PD-L1 blockade in urothelial cancer. The CDR3 has 13 amino acids. Trimming took 6 bases from V and 4 from J, leaving 10 bases between them. The germline gives CDR1 SQVTM, CDR2 ANQGSEA. Sequenced by immunoSEQ multiplex PCR; TCRdb stores in-frame clones only, minus some. The data show 40,000 or so clones, about four fifths seen once. The specimen comprised PBMCs, sampled around atezolizumab (anti-PD-L1) treatment. The TCR sequence derives from a man aged 65 to 85 with urothelial cancer. This chain connects TRBV29-1 to TRBJ2-6; D is perhaps TRBD2 (5 bases). This CDR3 is CSVRGTGANVLTF. CDR3 coding DNA: TGCAGCGTCCGGGGTACCGGGGCCAACGTCCTGACTTTC.